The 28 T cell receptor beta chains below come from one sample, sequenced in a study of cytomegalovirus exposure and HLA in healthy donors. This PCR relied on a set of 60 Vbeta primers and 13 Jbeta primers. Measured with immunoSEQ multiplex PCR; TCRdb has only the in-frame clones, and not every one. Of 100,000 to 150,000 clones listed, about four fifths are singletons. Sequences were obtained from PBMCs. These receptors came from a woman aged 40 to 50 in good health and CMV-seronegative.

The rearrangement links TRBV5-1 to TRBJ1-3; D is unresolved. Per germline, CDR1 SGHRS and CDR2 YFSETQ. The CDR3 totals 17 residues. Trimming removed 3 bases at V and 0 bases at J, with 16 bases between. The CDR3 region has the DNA TGCGCCAGCAGCTCGGAGGGCCCCGTTTACTCTGGAAACACCATATATTTT. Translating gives CASSSEGPVYSGNTIYF.

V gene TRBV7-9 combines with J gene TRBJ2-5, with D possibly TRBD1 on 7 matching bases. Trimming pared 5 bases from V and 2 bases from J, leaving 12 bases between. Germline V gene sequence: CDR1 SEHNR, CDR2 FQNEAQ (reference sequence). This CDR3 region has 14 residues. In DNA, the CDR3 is TGTGCCAGCAGCCCGACAGGGAGGCAAGAGACCCAGTACTTC. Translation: CASSPTGRQETQYF.

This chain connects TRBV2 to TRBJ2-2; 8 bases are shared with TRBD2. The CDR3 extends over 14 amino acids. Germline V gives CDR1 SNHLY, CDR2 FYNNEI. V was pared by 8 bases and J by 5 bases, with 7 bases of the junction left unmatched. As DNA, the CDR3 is TGTGCCAGCGGGGGCGGGGGGCGGACCGGGGAGCTGTTTTTT. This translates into CASGGGGRTGELFF.

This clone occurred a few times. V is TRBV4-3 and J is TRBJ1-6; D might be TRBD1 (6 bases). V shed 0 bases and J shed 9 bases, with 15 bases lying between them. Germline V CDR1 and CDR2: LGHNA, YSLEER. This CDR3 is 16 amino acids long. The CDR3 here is CASSQDLQGNGSPLHF. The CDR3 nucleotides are TGCGCCAGCAGCCAAGATTTACAGGGTAACGGTTCACCCCTCCACTTT.

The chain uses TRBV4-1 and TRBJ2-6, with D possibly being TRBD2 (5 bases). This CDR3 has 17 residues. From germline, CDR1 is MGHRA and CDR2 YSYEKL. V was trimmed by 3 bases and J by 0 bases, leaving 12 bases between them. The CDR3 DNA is TGCGCCAGCAGCCAGCCGGACTCCTACTCTGGGGCCAACGTCCTGACTTTC. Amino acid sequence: CASSQPDSYSGANVLTF.

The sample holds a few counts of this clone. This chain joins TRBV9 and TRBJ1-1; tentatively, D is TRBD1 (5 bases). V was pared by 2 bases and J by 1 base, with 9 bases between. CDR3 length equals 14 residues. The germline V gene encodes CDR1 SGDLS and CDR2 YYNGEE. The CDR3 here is CASSVDSGNTEAFF. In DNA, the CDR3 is TGTGCCAGCAGCGTCGACAGTGGGAACACTGAAGCTTTCTTT.

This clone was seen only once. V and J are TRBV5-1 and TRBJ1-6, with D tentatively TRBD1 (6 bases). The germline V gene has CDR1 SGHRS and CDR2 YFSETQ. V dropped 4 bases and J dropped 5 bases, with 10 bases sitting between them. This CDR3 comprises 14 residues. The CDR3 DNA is TGCGCCAGCAGCCTGGGACACAATAATTCACCCCTCCACTTT. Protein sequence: CASSLGHNNSPLHF.

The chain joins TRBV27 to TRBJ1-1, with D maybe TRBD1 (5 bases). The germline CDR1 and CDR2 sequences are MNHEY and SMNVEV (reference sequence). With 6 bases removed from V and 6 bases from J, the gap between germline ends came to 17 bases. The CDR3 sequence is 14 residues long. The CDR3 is CASRPNTGSAEAFF. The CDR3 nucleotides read TGTGCCAGCAGACCCAACACAGGTTCCGCTGAAGCTTTCTTT.

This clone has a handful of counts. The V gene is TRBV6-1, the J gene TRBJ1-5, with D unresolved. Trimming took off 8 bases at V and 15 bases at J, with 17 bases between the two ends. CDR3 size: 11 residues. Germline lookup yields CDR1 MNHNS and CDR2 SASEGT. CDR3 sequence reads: CASLQDSLWHF. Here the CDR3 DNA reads TGTGCCAGCTTGCAGGACTCCCTTTGGCATTTT.

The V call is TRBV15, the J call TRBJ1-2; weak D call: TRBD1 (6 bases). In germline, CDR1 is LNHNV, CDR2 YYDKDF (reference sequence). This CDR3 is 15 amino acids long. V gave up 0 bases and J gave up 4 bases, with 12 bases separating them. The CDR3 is CATSRDPGTTYGYTF. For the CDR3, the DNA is TGTGCCACCAGCAGAGATCCGGGGACAACCTATGGCTACACCTTC.

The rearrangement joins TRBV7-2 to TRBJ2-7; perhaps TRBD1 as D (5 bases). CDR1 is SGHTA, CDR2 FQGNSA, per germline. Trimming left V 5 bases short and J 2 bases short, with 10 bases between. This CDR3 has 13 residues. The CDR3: CASSLTDAYEQYF. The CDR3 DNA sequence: TGTGCCAGCAGCCTGACAGACGCCTACGAGCAGTACTTC.

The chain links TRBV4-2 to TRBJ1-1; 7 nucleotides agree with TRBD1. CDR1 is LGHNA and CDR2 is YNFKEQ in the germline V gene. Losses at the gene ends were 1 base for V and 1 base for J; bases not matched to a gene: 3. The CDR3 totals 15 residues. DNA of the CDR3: TGTGCCAGCAGCCAAGGCGGACAGGCGAACACTGAAGCTTTCTTT. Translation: CASSQGGQANTEAFF.

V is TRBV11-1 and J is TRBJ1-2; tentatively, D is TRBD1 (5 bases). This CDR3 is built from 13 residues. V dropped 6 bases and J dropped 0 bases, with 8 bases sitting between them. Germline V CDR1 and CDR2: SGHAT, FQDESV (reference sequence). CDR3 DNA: TGTGCCAGCAGTCCGACAGCTAACTATGGCTACACCTTC. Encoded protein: CASSPTANYGYTF.

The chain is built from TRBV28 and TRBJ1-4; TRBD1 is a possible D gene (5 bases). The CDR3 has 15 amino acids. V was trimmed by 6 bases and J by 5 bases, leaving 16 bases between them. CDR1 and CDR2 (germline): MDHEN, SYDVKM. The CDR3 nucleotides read TGTGCCAGCAGAATAGCGGGACGGGTAAATGAAAAACTGTTTTTT. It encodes CASRIAGRVNEKLFF.

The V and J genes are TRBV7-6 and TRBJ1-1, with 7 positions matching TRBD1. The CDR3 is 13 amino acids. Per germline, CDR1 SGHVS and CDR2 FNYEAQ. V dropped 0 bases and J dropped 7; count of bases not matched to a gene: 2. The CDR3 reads CASSLAGDSEAFF. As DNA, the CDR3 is TGTGCCAGCAGCTTAGCCGGGGACAGTGAAGCTTTCTTT. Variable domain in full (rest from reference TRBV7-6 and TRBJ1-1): GAGVSQSPRYKVTKRGQDVALRCDPISGHVSLYWYRQALGQGPEFLTYFNYEAQQDKSGLPNDRFSAERPEGSISTLTIQRTEQRDSAMYRCASSLAGDSEAFFGQGTRLTVV.

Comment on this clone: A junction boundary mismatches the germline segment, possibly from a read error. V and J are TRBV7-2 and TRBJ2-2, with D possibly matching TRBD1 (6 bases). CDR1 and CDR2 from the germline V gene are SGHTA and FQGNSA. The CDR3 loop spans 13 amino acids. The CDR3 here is CASSLPSIGGLFF. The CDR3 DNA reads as TGTGCCAGCAGCTTACCCTCAATAGGGGGGCTGTTTTTT.

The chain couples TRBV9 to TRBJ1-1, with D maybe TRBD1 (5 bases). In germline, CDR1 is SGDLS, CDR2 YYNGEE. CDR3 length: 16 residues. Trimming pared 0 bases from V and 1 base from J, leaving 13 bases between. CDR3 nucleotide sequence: TGTGCCAGCAGCGTAGGGATTGTGGGGCGGAACACTGAAGCTTTCTTT. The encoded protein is CASSVGIVGRNTEAFF.

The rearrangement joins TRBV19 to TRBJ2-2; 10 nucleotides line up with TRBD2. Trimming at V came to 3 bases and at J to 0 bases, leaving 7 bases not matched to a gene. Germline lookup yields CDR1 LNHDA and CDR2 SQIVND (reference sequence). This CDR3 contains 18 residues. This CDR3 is CASSMGGLASSNTGELFF. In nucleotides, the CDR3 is TGTGCCAGTAGTATGGGGGGACTAGCGTCCTCGAACACCGGGGAGCTGTTTTTT.

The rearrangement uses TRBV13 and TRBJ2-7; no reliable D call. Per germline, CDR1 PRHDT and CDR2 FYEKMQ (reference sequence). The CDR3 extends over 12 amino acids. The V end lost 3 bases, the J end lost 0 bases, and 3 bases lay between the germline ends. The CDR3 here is CASSFISYEQYF. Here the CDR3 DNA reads TGTGCCAGCAGCTTCATCTCCTACGAGCAGTACTTC.

The CDR3 reads CASSGPGLAGRETQYF. CDR3 nucleotides: TGTGCCAGCAGCGGACCGGGACTAGCGGGCCGAGAGACCCAGTACTTC. This rearrangement joins TRBV9 to TRBJ2-5, with TRBD2 matching 12 bases. After removal of 3 bases from V and 4 bases from J, the junction contained 7 bases not matched to a gene. The CDR3 is 16 amino acids. CDR1 and CDR2 from the germline V gene are SGDLS and YYNGEE.

CDR3: CASSWDTPSDIQYF. The CDR3 coding sequence is TGCGCCAGCAGCTGGGACACCCCGAGTGACATTCAGTACTTC. This rearrangement joins TRBV5-1 to TRBJ2-4; TRBD1 is a possible D gene (6 bases). Looked up from germline, CDR1 is SGHRS and CDR2 is YFSETQ. The ends were cut back, 3 bases at V and 8 bases at J, with 15 bases in the middle. This CDR3 is 14 amino acids long.

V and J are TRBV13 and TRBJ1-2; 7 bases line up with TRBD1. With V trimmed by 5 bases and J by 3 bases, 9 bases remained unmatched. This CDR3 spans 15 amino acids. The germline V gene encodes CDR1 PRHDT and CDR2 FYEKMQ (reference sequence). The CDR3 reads CASSKPETGDYGYTF. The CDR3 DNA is TGTGCCAGCAGCAAACCAGAAACAGGGGACTATGGCTACACCTTC.

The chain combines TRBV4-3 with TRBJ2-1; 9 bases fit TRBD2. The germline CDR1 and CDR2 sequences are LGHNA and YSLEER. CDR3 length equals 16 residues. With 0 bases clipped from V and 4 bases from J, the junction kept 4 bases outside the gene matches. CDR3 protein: CASSQDQGLAYNEQFF. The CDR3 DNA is TGCGCCAGCAGCCAAGATCAGGGACTAGCTTACAATGAGCAGTTCTTC.

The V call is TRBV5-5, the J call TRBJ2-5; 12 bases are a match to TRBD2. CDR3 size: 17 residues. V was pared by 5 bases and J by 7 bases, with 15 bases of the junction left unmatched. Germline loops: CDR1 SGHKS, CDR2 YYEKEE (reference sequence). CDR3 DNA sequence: TGTGCCAGCAGACGGGGGGGGACTAGCGGGTACGAGGGGACCCAGTACTTC. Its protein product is CASRRGGTSGYEGTQYF.

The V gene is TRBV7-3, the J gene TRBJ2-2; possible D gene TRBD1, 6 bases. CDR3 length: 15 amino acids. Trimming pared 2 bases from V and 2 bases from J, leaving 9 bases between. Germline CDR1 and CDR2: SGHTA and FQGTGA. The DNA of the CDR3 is TGTGCCAGCAGCTTATCGGGACAAAACACCGGGGAGCTGTTTTTT. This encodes CASSLSGQNTGELFF.

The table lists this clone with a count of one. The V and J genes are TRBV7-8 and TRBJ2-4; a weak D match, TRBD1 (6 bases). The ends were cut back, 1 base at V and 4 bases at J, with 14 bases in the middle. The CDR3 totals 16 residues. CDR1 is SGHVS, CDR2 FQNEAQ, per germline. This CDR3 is CASSLVLAQGKNIQYF. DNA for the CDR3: TGTGCCAGCAGCTTAGTTTTGGCACAGGGAAAAAACATTCAGTACTTC.

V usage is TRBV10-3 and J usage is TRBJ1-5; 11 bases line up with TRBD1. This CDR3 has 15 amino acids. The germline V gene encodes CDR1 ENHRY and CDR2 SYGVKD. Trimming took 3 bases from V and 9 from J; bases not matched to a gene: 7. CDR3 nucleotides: TGTGCCATCAGTGAACTAGGGACAGGGGGGGGGCCCCAGCATTTT. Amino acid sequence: CAISELGTGGGPQHF.

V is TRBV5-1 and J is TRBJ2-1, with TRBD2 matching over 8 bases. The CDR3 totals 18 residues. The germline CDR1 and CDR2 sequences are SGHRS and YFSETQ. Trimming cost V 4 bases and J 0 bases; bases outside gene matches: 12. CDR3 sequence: CASSPWASGPSSYNEQFF. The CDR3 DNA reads TGCGCCAGCAGCCCCTGGGCTAGCGGGCCTAGCTCCTACAATGAGCAGTTCTTC.